Presented here are 3 T cell receptor beta chains from one specimen sequenced in a study of blood T cells in healthy people across ages. Alongside a J-beta primer mix, a sample-barcoded 5' primer served in a second PCR lasting roughly 7 to 11 cycles. MiXCR, applied by TCRdb to the 5' RACE reads, yields one record per CDR3 protein. Here the sample spans over 500,000 distinct CDR3 sequences, about 50% being singletons. The sequenced sample consisted of blood. These receptors originate from a woman aged 80 or older in good health.

There are a few counts of this clonotype. This may come from a read error, since a much larger clone is one base off. The chain's CDR3 is CRAGARELFF. In DNA, the CDR3 is TGCAGGGCTGGGGCCCGGGAGCTGTTTTTT. The chain recombines TRBV20-1 with TRBJ2-2, with D possibly being TRBD1 (5 bases). CDR3 size: 10 residues. Germline lookup yields CDR1 DFQATT and CDR2 SNEGSKA (reference sequence).

This clonotype was counted a single time. This could be a read error, since a much larger clone is one nucleotide away. CDR3 sequence reads: CVSSLSAATQYF. As DNA, the CDR3 is TGTGTCAGCAGCTTGTCGGCAGCGACGCAGTATTTT. V gene TRBV7-9 combines with J gene TRBJ2-3, with D uncertain. Germline CDR1 is SEHNR and CDR2 is FQNEAQ (reference sequence). The CDR3 runs 12 residues.

This chain joins TRBV25-1 and TRBJ2-3, with 10 bases matching TRBD1. This CDR3 has 16 amino acids. Losses at the gene ends were 4 bases for V and 2 bases for J; bases not matched to a gene: 6. Germline loops: CDR1 MGHDK, CDR2 SYGVNS. CDR3 DNA sequence: TGTGCCAGCAGTGCCCCCGGGACAGGGGCCACAGATACGCAGTATTTT. It translates to CASSAPGTGATDTQYF.